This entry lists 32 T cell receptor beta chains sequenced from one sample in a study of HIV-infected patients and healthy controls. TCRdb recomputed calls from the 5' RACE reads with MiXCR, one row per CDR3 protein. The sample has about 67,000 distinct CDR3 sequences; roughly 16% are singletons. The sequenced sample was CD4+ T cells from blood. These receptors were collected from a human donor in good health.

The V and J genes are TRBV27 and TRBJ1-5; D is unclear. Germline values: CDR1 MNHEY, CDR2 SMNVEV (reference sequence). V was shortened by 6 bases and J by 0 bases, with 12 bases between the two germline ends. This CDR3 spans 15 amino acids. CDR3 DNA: TGTGCCAGCAGAATACAGCAAGCTAGCAATCAGCCCCAGCATTTT. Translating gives CASRIQQASNQPQHF.

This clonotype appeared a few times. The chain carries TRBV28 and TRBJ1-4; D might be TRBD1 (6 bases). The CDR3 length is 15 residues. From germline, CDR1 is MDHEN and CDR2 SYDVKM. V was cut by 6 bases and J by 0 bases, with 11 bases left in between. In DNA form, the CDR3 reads TGTGCCAGCAGACTAGAGGGGGCAACTAATGAAAAACTGTTTTTT. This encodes CASRLEGATNEKLFF.

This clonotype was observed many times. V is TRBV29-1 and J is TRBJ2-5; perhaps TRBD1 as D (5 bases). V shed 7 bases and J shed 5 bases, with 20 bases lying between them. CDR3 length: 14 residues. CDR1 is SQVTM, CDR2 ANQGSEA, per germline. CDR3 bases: TGCAGCGCCCGCCTTAATCTTAAGGGGGAGACCCAGTACTTC. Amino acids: CSARLNLKGETQYF.

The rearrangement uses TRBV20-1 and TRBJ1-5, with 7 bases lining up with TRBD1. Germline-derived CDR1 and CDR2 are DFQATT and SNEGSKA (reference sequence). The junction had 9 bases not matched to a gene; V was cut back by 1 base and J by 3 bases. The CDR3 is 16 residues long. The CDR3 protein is CSARGSQGVYNQPQHF. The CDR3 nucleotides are TGCAGTGCTAGAGGTAGCCAGGGGGTTTACAATCAGCCCCAGCATTTT.

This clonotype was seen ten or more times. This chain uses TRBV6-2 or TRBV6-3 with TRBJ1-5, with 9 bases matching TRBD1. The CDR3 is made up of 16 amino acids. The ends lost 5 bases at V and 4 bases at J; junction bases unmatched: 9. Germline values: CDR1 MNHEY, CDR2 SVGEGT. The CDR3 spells CASSVRDRVYNQPQHF. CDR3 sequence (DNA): TGTGCCAGCAGTGTCCGGGACAGGGTGTATAATCAGCCCCAGCATTTT.

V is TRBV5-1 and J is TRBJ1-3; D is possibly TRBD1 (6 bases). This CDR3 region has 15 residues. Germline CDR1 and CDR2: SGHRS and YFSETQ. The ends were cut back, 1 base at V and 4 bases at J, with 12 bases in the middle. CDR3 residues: CASSLQTGLGNTIYF. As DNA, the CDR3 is TGCGCCAGCAGCTTGCAAACAGGGTTGGGAAACACCATATATTTT.

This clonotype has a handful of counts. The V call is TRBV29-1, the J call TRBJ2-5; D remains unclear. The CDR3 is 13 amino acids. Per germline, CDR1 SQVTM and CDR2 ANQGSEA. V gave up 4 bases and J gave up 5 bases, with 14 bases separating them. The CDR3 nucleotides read TGCAGCGTTGGCCTCCTCGCCTCGGAGACCCAGTACTTC. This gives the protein CSVGLLASETQYF. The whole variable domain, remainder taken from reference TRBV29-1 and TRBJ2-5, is SAVISQKPSRDICQRGTSLTIQCQVDSQVTMMFWYRQQPGQSLTLIATANQGSEATYESGFVIDKFPISRPNLTFSTLTVSNMSPEDSSIYLCSVGLLASETQYFGPGTRLLVL.

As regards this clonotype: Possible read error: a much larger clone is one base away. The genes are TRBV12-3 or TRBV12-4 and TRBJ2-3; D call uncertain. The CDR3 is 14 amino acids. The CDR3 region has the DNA TGTGCCAGCCGCCCAGCTAATACGCCGGATAAGCAGTATTTT. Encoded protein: CASRPANTPDKQYF.

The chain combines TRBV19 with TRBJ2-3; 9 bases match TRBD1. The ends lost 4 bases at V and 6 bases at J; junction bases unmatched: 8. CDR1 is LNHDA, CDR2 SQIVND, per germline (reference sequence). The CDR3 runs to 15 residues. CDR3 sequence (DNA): TGTGCCAGTAGTAAGGGGACAGGGATAGTCGATACGCAGTATTTT. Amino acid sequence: CASSKGTGIVDTQYF.

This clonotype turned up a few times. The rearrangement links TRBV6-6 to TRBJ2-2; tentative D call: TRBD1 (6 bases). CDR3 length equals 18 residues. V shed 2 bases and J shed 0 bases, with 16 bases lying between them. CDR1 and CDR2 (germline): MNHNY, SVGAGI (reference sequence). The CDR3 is CASSYKGQFSTNTGELFF. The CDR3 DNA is TGTGCCAGCAGTTACAAAGGACAGTTCAGTACGAACACCGGGGAGCTGTTTTTT.

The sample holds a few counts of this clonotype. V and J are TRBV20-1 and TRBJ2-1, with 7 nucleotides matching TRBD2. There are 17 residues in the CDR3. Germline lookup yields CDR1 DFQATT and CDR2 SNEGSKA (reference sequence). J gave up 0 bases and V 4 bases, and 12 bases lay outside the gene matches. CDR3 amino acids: CSATIGLTGGSYNEQFF. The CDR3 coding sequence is TGCAGTGCTACAATTGGACTTACGGGAGGCTCCTACAATGAGCAGTTCTTC.

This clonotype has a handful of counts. The CDR3 DNA sequence: TGTGCCAGCAGCTCCGGTACGACTGCGCGAGAGCAGTACTTC. Translating gives CASSSGTTAREQYF. The V gene is TRBV11-3, the J gene TRBJ2-7; D is ambiguous. The CDR3 length is 14 residues. Looked up from germline, CDR1 is SGHNT and CDR2 is YENEEA. The V end was cut by 4 bases, the J end by 7 bases, with 17 bases between.

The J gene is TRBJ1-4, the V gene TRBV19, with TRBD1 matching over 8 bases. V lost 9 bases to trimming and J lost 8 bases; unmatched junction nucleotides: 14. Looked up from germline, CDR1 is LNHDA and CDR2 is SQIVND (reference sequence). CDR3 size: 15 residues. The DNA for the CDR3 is TGTGCCAGCACCCGGACAGGGATTCTAAAAGAAAAACTGTTTTTT. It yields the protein CASTRTGILKEKLFF. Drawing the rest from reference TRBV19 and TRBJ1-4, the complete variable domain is DGGITQSPKYLFRKEGQNVTLSCEQNLNHDAMYWYRQDPGQGLRLIYYSQIVNDFQKGDIAEGYSVSREKKESFPLTVTSAQKNPTAFYLCASTRTGILKEKLFFGSGTQLSVL.

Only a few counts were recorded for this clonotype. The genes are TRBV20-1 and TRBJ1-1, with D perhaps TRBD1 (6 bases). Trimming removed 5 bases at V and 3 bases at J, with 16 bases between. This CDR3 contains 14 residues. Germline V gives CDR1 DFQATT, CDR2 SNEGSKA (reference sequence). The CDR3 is CSAATGFMDTEAFF. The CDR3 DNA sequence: TGCAGTGCTGCTACAGGGTTTATGGACACTGAAGCTTTCTTT.

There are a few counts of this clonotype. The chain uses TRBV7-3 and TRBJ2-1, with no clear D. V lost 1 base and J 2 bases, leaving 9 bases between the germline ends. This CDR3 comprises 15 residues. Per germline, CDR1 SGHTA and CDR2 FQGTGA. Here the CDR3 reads CASSLISAAYNEQFF. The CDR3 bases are TGTGCCAGCAGCTTAATATCGGCTGCCTACAATGAGCAGTTCTTC.

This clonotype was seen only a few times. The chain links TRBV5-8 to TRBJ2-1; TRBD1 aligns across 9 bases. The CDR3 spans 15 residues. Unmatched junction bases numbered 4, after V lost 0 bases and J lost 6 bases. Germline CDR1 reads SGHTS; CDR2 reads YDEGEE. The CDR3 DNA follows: TGTGCCAGCAGCTTGGGACAGGGGGGGGTCAATGAGCAGTTCTTC. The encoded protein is CASSLGQGGVNEQFF.

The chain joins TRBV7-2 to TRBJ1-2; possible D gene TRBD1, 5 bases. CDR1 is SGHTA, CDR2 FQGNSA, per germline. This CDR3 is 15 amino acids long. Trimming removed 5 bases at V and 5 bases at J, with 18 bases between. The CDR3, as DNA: TGTGCCAGCAGCACCTATGAGGGGCAGATATATGGCTACACCTTC. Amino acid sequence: CASSTYEGQIYGYTF.

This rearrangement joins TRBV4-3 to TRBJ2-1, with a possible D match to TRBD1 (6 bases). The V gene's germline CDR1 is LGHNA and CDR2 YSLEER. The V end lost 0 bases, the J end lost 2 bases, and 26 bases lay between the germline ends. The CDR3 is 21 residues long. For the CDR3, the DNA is TGCGCCAGCAGCCAAGATCTTACAGGGAGTGGGAGATATAGCCCCTACAATGAGCAGTTCTTC. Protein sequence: CASSQDLTGSGRYSPYNEQFF.

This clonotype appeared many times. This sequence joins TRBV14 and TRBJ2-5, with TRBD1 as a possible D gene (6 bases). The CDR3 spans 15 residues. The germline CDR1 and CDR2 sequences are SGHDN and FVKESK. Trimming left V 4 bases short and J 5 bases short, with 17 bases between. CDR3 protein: CASSPGHQGIETQYF. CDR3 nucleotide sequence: TGTGCCAGCAGCCCCGGACACCAGGGGATCGAGACCCAGTACTTC.

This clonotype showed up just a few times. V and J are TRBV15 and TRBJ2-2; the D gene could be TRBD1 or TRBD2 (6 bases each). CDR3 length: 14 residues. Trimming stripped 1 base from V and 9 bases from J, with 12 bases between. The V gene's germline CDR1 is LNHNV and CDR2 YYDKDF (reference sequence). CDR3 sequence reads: CATSRGPGARELFF. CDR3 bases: TGTGCCACCAGCAGAGGTCCGGGGGCCCGGGAGCTGTTTTTT.

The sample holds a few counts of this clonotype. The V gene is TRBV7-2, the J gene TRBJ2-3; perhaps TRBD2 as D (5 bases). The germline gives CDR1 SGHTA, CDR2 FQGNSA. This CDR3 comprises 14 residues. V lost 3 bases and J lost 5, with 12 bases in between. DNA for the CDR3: TGTGCCAGCAGCTTGCGGGCGACGATAGATACGCAGTATTTT. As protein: CASSLRATIDTQYF. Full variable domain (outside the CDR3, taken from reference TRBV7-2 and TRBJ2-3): GAGVSQSPSNKVTEKGKDVELRCDPISGHTALYWYRQSLGQGLEFLIYFQGNSAPDKSGLPSDRFSAERTGGSVSTLTIQRTQQEDSAVYLCASSLRATIDTQYFGPGTRLTVL.

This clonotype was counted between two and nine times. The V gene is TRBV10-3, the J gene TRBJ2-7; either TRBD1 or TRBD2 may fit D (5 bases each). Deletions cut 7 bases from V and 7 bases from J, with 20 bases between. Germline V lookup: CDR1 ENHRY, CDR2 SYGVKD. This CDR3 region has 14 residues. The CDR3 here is CAIMRGGRVEEQYF. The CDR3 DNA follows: TGTGCCATCATGAGGGGCGGCAGGGTCGAGGAGCAGTACTTC.

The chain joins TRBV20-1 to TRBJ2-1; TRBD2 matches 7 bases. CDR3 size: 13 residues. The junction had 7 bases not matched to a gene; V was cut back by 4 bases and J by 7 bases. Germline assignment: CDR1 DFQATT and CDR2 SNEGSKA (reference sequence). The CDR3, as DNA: TGCAGTGCTATCCGGGACTACTATAATGAGCAGTTCTTC. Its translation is CSAIRDYYNEQFF.

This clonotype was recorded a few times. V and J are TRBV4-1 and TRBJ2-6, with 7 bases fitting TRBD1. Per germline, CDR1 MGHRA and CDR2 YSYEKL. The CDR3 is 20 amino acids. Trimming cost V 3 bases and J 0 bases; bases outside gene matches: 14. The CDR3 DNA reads TGCGCCAGCAGCCACCACACTCGACAGGGAAAAAGCTCTGGGGCCAACGTCCTGACTTTC. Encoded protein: CASSHHTRQGKSSGANVLTF.

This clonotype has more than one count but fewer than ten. Here the CDR3 DNA reads TGTGCCAGTAGTTTTGGGCGGAGAAGCACAGATACGCAGTATTTT. Translation: CASSFGRRSTDTQYF. The chain is built from TRBV19 and TRBJ2-3; D uncertain. CDR3 length: 15 residues. Germline V gene sequence: CDR1 LNHDA, CDR2 SQIVND (reference sequence). V lost 5 bases and J lost 0, with 12 bases in between.

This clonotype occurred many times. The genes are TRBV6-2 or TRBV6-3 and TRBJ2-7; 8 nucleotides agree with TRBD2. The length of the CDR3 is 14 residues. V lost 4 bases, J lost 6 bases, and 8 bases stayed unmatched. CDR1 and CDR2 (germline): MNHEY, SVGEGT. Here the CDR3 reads CASSSPGTRIEQYF. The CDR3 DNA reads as TGTGCCAGCAGTTCACCCGGGACTAGGATCGAGCAGTACTTC.

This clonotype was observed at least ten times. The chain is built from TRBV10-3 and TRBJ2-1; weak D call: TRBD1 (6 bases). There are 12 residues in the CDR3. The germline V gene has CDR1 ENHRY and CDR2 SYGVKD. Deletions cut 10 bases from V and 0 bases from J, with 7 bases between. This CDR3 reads CATGVSYNEQFF. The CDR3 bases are TGTGCCACAGGGGTCTCCTACAATGAGCAGTTCTTC.

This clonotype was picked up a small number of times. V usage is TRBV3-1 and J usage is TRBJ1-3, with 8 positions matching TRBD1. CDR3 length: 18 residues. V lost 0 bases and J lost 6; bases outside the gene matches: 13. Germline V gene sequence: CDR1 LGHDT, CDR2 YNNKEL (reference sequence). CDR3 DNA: TGTGCCAGCAGCCAAGATGGAAGCGTGAGACAGGGGATAAACACCATATATTTT. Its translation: CASSQDGSVRQGINTIYF. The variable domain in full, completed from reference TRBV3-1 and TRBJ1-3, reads DTAVSQTPKYLVTQMGNDKSIKCEQNLGHDTMYWYKQDSKKFLKIMFSYNNKELIINETVPNRFSPKSPDKAHLNLHINSLELGDSAVYFCASSQDGSVRQGINTIYFGEGSWLTVV.

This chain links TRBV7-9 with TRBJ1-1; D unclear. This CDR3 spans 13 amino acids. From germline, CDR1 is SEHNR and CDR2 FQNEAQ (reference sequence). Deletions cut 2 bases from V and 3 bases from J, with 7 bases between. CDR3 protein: CASSLNADTEAFF. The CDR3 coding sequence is TGTGCCAGCAGCTTAAATGCGGACACTGAAGCTTTCTTT.

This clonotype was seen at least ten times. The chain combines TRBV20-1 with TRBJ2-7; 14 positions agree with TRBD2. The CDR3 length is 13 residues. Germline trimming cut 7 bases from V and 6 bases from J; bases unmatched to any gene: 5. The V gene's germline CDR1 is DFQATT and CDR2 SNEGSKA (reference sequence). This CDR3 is CSGLAGGWLEQYF. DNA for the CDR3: TGCAGTGGACTAGCGGGAGGGTGGCTCGAGCAGTACTTC.

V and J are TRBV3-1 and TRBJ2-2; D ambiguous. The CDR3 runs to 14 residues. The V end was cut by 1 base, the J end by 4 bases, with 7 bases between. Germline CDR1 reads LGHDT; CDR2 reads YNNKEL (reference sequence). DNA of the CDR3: TGTGCCAGCAGCCAAGGGGCCGGCACCGGGGAGCTGTTTTTT. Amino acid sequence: CASSQGAGTGELFF.

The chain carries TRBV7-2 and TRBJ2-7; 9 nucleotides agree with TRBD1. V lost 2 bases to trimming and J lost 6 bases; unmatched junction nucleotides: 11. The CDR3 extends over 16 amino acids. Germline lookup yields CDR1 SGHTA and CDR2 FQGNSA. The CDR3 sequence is CASSLSSGTGFGEQYF. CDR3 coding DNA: TGTGCCAGCAGCTTATCCTCCGGGACAGGGTTCGGCGAGCAGTACTTC.